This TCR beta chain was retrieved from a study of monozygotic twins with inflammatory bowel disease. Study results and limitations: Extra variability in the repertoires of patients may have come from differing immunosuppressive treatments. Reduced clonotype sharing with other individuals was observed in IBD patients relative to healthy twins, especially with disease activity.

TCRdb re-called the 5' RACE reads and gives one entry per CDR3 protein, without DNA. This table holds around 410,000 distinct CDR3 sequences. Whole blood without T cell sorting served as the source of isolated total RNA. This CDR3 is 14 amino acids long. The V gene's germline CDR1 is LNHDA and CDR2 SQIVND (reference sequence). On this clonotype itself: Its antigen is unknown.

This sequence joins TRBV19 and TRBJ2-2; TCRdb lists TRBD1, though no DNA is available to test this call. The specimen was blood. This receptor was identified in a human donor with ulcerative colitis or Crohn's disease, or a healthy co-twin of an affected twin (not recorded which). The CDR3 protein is CASKQGANTGELFF.